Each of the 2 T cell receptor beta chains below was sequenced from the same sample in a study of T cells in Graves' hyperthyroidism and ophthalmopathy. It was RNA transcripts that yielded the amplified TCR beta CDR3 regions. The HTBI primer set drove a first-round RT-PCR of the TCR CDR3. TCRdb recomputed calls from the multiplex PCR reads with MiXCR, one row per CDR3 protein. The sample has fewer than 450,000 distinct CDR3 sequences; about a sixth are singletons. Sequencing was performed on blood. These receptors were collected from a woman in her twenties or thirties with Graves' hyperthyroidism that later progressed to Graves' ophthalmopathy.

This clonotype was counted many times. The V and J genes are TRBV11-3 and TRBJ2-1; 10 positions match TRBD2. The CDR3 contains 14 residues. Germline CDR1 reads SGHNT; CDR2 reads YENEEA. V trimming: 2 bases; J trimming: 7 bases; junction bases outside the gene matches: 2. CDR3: CASSLSGLANEQFF. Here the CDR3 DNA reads TGTGCCAGCAGCTTATCGGGACTAGCGAATGAGCAGTTCTTC.

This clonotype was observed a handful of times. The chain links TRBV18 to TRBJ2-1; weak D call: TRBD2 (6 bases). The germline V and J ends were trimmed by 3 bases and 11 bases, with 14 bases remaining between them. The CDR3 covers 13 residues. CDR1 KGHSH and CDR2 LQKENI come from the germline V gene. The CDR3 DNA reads TGTGCCAGCTCACCGCCGGGACTCCAAAAGCAGTTCTTC. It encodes CASSPPGLQKQFF.